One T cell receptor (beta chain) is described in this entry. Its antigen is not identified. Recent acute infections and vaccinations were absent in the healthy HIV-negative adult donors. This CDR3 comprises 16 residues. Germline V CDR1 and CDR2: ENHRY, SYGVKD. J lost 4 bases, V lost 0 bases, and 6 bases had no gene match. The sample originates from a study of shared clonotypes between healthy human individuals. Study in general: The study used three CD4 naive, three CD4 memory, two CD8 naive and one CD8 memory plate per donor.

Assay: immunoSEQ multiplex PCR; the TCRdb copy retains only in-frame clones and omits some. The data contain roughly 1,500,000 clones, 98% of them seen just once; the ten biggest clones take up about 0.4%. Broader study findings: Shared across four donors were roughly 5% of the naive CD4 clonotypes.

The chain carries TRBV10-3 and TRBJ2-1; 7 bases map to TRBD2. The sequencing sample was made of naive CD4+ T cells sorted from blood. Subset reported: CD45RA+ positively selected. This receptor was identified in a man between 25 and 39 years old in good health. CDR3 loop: CAISESELADYNEQFF. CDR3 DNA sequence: TGTGCCATCAGTGAGTCCGAGCTAGCGGATTACAATGAGCAGTTCTTC.